The 24 T cell receptor beta chains below were found in one sample sequenced in a study of blood T cells in healthy people across ages. It was with a sample-barcoded 5' primer and a J-beta primer mix that a second PCR of about 7 to 12 cycles was run. TCRdb re-called the 5' RACE reads with MiXCR, one entry per CDR3 protein. The top ten hold 20% to 25% of the sample, which has about 970,000 distinct CDR3 sequences, roughly 51% seen once. The source material was blood. The receptors originated from a woman aged 55-70 years in good health.

This clonotype was seen only a few times. This sequence joins TRBV7-2 and TRBJ2-4; 7 bases map to TRBD2. The CDR3 runs 15 residues. V dropped 4 bases and J dropped 9; count of bases not matched to a gene: 12. CDR1 is SGHTA, CDR2 FQGNSA, per germline. CDR3 region: CASSSGLAGAGIQYF. The DNA of the CDR3 is TGTGCCAGCAGCTCCGGACTGGCGGGAGCCGGCATTCAGTACTTC. Variable domain in full (rest from reference TRBV7-2 and TRBJ2-4): GAGVSQSPSNKVTEKGKDVELRCDPISGHTALYWYRQSLGQGLEFLIYFQGNSAPDKSGLPSDRFSAERTGGSVSTLTIQRTQQEDSAVYLCASSSGLAGAGIQYFGAGTRLSVL.

The chain couples TRBV20-1 to TRBJ2-5, with a possible D match to TRBD2 (7 bases). CDR1 is DFQATT and CDR2 is SNEGSKA in the germline V gene (reference sequence). This CDR3 contains 12 residues. The germline V and J ends were trimmed by 6 bases and 5 bases, with 13 bases remaining between them. CDR3 nucleotides: TGCAGTGCAGCGGGACAAAGGGAGACCCAGTACTTC. Translated: CSAAGQRETQYF.

The chain links TRBV24-1 to TRBJ2-5, with 13 bases aligning to TRBD2. With V trimmed by 4 bases and J by 5 bases, 9 bases remained unmatched. Germline loops: CDR1 KGHDR, CDR2 SFDVKD. The CDR3 spans 17 residues. CDR3 region: CATSDSGLAGLYETQYF. The CDR3 coding sequence is TGTGCCACCAGTGACTCGGGACTAGCGGGATTATATGAGACCCAGTACTTC.

This rearrangement joins TRBV30 to TRBJ2-7; TRBD2 aligns across 10 bases. The germline CDR1 and CDR2 sequences are GTSNPN and SVGIG (reference sequence). The length of the CDR3 is 13 residues. The junction had 3 bases not matched to a gene; V was cut back by 2 bases and J by 5 bases. The CDR3 here is CAWSPGLANEQYF. CDR3 sequence (DNA): TGTGCCTGGAGTCCGGGACTAGCGAACGAGCAGTACTTC.

The chain uses TRBV7-2 and TRBJ2-7, with D maybe TRBD1 (5 bases). Germline V lookup: CDR1 SGHTA, CDR2 FQGNSA. This CDR3 is 13 amino acids long. V was cut by 5 bases and J by 1 base, with 9 bases left in between. In DNA, the CDR3 is TGTGCCAGCAGCAATCGACAGTCCTACGAGCAGTACTTC. Its translation is CASSNRQSYEQYF.

This chain uses TRBV5-1 with TRBJ2-4, with 11 bases fitting TRBD1. The CDR3 has 14 residues. J was trimmed by 8 bases and V by 0 bases; bases with no gene match: 1. Per germline, CDR1 SGHRS and CDR2 YFSETQ. The CDR3 sequence is CASSLGDRGDIQYF. CDR3 DNA sequence: TGCGCCAGCAGCTTGGGGGACAGGGGGGACATTCAGTACTTC.

In its sample, this clonotype was seen a few times. The chain recombines TRBV7-2 with TRBJ2-5; 7 bases line up with TRBD2. Germline V CDR1 and CDR2: SGHTA, FQGNSA. The V segment lost 5 bases and the J segment 4 bases; nucleotides outside the gene matches: 7. This CDR3 comprises 14 residues. This chain's CDR3 is CASSTRLARETQYF. Written as DNA, the CDR3 is TGTGCCAGCAGCACCCGACTAGCCCGAGAGACCCAGTACTTC.

The CDR3 bases are TGTGCCAGCAGTGCGCTGGGACACACTGAAGCTTTCTTT. Its protein product is CASSALGHTEAFF. The chain recombines TRBV25-1 with TRBJ1-1, with D maybe TRBD1 (5 bases). V was cut by 4 bases and J by 3 bases, with 9 bases left in between. CDR1 and CDR2 (germline): MGHDK, SYGVNS. The CDR3 covers 13 residues.

This clonotype was seen only a few times. The chain couples TRBV7-9 to TRBJ2-4, with D maybe TRBD1 (5 bases). The J call could be wrong; TRBJ2-7 is a better fit for the DNA end. In germline, CDR1 is SEHNR, CDR2 FQNEAQ (reference sequence). The CDR3 sequence is 15 residues long. The CDR3 is CASSLWTSSTYEQYF. Here the CDR3 DNA reads TGTGCCAGCAGCTTGTGGACATCTTCCACCTACGAGCAGTACTTC.

The V call is TRBV20-1, the J call TRBJ2-7; the match to TRBD1 covers 7 bases. CDR1 and CDR2 (germline): DFQATT, SNEGSKA (reference sequence). CDR3 size: 13 residues. Losses at the gene ends were 5 bases for V and 5 bases for J; bases not matched to a gene: 9. CDR3 in DNA: TGCAGTGCTCACGGACAGGAGGTGAACGAGCAGTACTTC. Amino acids: CSAHGQEVNEQYF.

The J gene is TRBJ1-4, the V gene TRBV28; D unclear. The CDR3 is made up of 14 amino acids. Trimming left V 10 bases short and J 6 bases short, with 18 bases between. Germline CDR1 reads MDHEN; CDR2 reads SYDVKM. DNA for the CDR3: TGTGCCACCGGACTAAGGGCGGTTGATGAAAAACTGTTTTTT. It codes for CATGLRAVDEKLFF. Together with reference TRBV28 and TRBJ1-4, the CDR3 gives the full variable domain: DVKVTQSSRYLVKRTGEKVFLECVQDMDHENMFWYRQDPGLGLRLIYFSYDVKMKEKGDIPEGYSVSREKKERFSLILESASTNQTSMYLCATGLRAVDEKLFFGSGTQLSVL.

V gene TRBV18 combines with J gene TRBJ2-5; 10 bases are shared with TRBD2. Germline-derived CDR1 and CDR2 are KGHSH and LQKENI. This CDR3 is built from 16 residues. V was pared by 5 bases and J by 1 base, with 7 bases of the junction left unmatched. The CDR3 sequence is CASSVGSSGSQETQYF. The CDR3, as DNA: TGTGCCAGCTCAGTTGGGTCTAGCGGGAGCCAAGAGACCCAGTACTTC.

This clonotype was seen a handful of times. The chain carries TRBV15 and TRBJ2-3, with D possibly called TRBD1 or TRBD2 (5 bases each). The CDR3 is 15 amino acids. Per the germline V gene, CDR1 is LNHNV and CDR2 is YYDKDF (reference sequence). Trimming removed 0 bases from V and 6 bases from J, with 13 bases in between. The CDR3 coding sequence is TGTGCCACCAGCAGAGATGTCGGGGCGGCCGATACGCAGTATTTT. Encoded protein: CATSRDVGAADTQYF.

The chain recombines TRBV3-1 with TRBJ2-7, with no clear D. The V gene's germline CDR1 is LGHDT and CDR2 YNNKEL (reference sequence). V dropped 4 bases and J dropped 6 bases, with 16 bases sitting between them. This CDR3 comprises 14 residues. CDR3 coding DNA: TGTGCCAGCAGCCTTGCGGAAGTCCCCCTCGAGCAGTACTTC. Protein product: CASSLAEVPLEQYF.

The rearrangement uses TRBV6-6 and TRBJ2-7, with D tentatively TRBD1 (7 bases). V was clipped by 6 bases and J by 2 bases, with 11 bases between them. The CDR3 is 13 residues long. In germline, CDR1 is MNHNY, CDR2 SVGAGI (reference sequence). The CDR3 DNA sequence: TGTGCCAGCAGGGCGGGACAGACCTACGAGCAGTACTTC. This gives the protein CASRAGQTYEQYF.

The rearrangement joins TRBV5-1 to TRBJ2-7, with a possible D match to TRBD2 (5 bases). Germline loops: CDR1 SGHRS, CDR2 YFSETQ. The CDR3 contains 15 residues. Trimming stripped 1 base from V and 3 bases from J, with 14 bases between. CDR3 in amino acids: CASSLTRGIVYEQYF. The DNA for the CDR3 is TGCGCCAGCAGCTTGACCAGAGGGATCGTCTACGAGCAGTACTTC.

In its sample, this clonotype was seen a few times. V is TRBV3-1 and J is TRBJ2-7, with 11 positions matching TRBD2. The better agreement between TRBJ2-5 and the DNA end casts doubt on the J call. This CDR3 has 16 amino acids. Per the germline V gene, CDR1 is LGHDT and CDR2 is YNNKEL (reference sequence). DNA of the CDR3: TGTGCCAGCAGCCAAGGTTCGACTAGCGGGAAAGAGACCCAGTACTTC. Protein product: CASSQGSTSGKETQYF.

The rearrangement uses TRBV4-1 and TRBJ2-1; weak D call: TRBD2 (5 bases). Trimming took 1 base from V and 5 from J, leaving 15 bases between them. The germline CDR1 and CDR2 sequences are MGHRA and YSYEKL. CDR3 length: 16 residues. CDR3 sequence: CASSQVQRPQHNEQFF. CDR3 bases: TGCGCCAGCAGCCAAGTTCAGCGGCCTCAGCACAATGAGCAGTTCTTC.

J is TRBJ2-1 and V is TRBV3-1; TRBD1 agrees at 8 bases. The J call is in doubt because the DNA end fits TRBJ2-7 better. The CDR3 has 15 amino acids. Germline CDR1 LGHDT, CDR2 YNNKEL (reference sequence). The CDR3 here is CASSQGTGSYNEQYF. The CDR3 DNA reads TGTGCCAGCAGCCAAGGGACAGGGTCCTACAATGAGCAGTACTTC.

The rearrangement uses TRBV7-2 and TRBJ2-5, with 7 nucleotides matching TRBD1. There are 15 residues in the CDR3. V dropped 0 bases and J dropped 5; count of bases not matched to a gene: 6. Germline V gives CDR1 SGHTA, CDR2 FQGNSA. CDR3 sequence (DNA): TGTGCCAGCAGCTTAGCCGGAAAGGGGGCTGAGACCCAGTACTTC. Translation: CASSLAGKGAETQYF.

The rearrangement joins TRBV18 to TRBJ2-2, with TRBD2 matching 13 bases. The CDR3 runs 17 residues. V was pared by 8 bases and J by 4 bases, with 10 bases of the junction left unmatched. Germline V gene data show CDR1 as KGHSH and CDR2 as LQKENI. The CDR3 region is CASLLAGGPLITGELFF. The DNA for the CDR3 is TGTGCCAGCCTACTAGCGGGAGGGCCATTGATCACCGGGGAGCTGTTTTTT.

The chain has TRBV7-9 and TRBJ2-3; possibly TRBD1 or TRBD2 for D (5 bases each). Trimming left V 1 base short and J 4 bases short, with 12 bases between. CDR1 is SEHNR, CDR2 FQNEAQ, per germline (reference sequence). This CDR3 has 15 amino acids. The CDR3 is CASSLGYGASDTQYF. The CDR3 DNA follows: TGTGCCAGCAGCTTAGGTTACGGGGCGTCAGATACGCAGTATTTT.

The J gene is TRBJ1-1, the V gene TRBV20-1; D gene ambiguous. Between the trimmed V and J ends, which lost 3 bases and 2 bases, there was a span of 16 bases. Germline V gives CDR1 DFQATT, CDR2 SNEGSKA (reference sequence). This CDR3 has 15 residues. The CDR3 region is CSARSNGRANTEAFF. The DNA for the CDR3 is TGCAGTGCTAGGTCCAATGGTCGGGCCAACACTGAAGCTTTCTTT.

The chain uses TRBV4-1 and TRBJ2-3, with 11 nucleotides matching TRBD2. Germline trimming cut 0 bases from V and 6 bases from J; bases unmatched to any gene: 5. CDR1 is MGHRA, CDR2 YSYEKL, per germline. CDR3 length: 16 amino acids. The CDR3 loop reads CASSQESSGRWDTQYF. As DNA, the CDR3 is TGCGCCAGCAGCCAAGAATCTAGCGGGAGGTGGGATACGCAGTATTTT.